The source of this T cell receptor beta chain is a study of T cells in severe cutaneous drug reactions. The patients sequenced had a carbamazepine-induced Stevens-Johnson syndrome or toxic epidermal necrolysis reaction. TCR subtype-specific primers in iRepertoire multiplex PCR prepared libraries for bulk and single-cell sequencing. Input for bulk TCR libraries: roughly 95-550 ng RNA per sample. TCRdb reprocessed the multiplex PCR reads, with one entry per CDR3 protein and no DNA. In total, the table holds approximately 20,000 distinct CDR3 sequences. Germline V gene sequence: CDR1 SGHVS, CDR2 FQNEAQ. The CDR3 extends over 15 amino acids.

The chain is built from TRBV7-8 and TRBJ2-7; as DNA is missing, the TRBD2 call by TCRdb cannot be tested. The sequencing sample was made of PBMCs. The TCR was taken from a human donor with toxic epidermal necrolysis, a severe cutaneous drug reaction. CDR3 amino acids: CASSGEGVAGNEQYF.